The 10 T cell receptor beta chains below come from one sample, sequenced in a study of cytomegalovirus exposure and HLA in healthy donors. 13 Jbeta primers and 60 Vbeta primers were used for the PCR. Sequencing used immunoSEQ multiplex PCR; TCRdb keeps in-frame clones, though not all of them. The data hold about 80,000 clones, with roughly 80% observed a single time. The source material was PBMCs. These receptors were obtained from a man in his fifties in good health and CMV-seropositive.

The chain is built from TRBV10-3 and TRBJ2-3; 8 bases agree with TRBD1. After removal of 11 bases from V and 4 bases from J, the junction contained 17 bases not matched to a gene. CDR1 is ENHRY and CDR2 is SYGVKD in the germline V gene. The CDR3 contains 16 residues. The CDR3 loop reads CALSSLGQGSPDTQYF. CDR3 in DNA: TGTGCCCTCTCATCCCTCGGACAGGGCAGCCCAGATACGCAGTATTTT.

This sequence joins TRBV7-2 and TRBJ1-2; TRBD1 matches at 8 bases. The germline gives CDR1 SGHTA, CDR2 FQGNSA. The CDR3 has 13 amino acids. V shed 4 bases and J 14 bases; nucleotides not matched to a gene: 12. The CDR3 region is CASSSWTGFLSTF. Here the CDR3 DNA reads TGTGCCAGCAGCTCCTGGACAGGGTTCCTCTCTACCTTC.

V and J are TRBV4-1 and TRBJ1-2, with 7 bases lining up with TRBD1. Germline values: CDR1 MGHRA, CDR2 YSYEKL. V lost 0 bases, J lost 4 bases, and 11 bases stayed unmatched. The CDR3 has 17 amino acids. CDR3 sequence: CASSQEGGNRGVYGYTF. The CDR3 DNA is TGCGCCAGCAGCCAAGAAGGGGGAAACAGGGGTGTCTATGGCTACACCTTC.

This clone was recorded a few times. This chain links TRBV2 with TRBJ1-1, with 9 bases that match TRBD1. Looked up from germline, CDR1 is SNHLY and CDR2 is FYNNEI. V shed 3 bases and J 5 bases; nucleotides not matched to a gene: 4. This CDR3 is built from 14 residues. The chain's CDR3 is CASSEGQGMTEAFF. The CDR3 nucleotides are TGTGCCAGCAGTGAGGGACAGGGAATGACTGAAGCTTTCTTT.

The chain has TRBV18 and TRBJ2-7, with D perhaps TRBD1 (6 bases). Germline V CDR1 and CDR2: KGHSH, LQKENI. The V gene lost 5 bases and the J gene lost 2 bases, with 13 bases spanning the gap. This CDR3 region has 14 residues. CDR3: CASSEMGQPYEQYF. DNA for the CDR3: TGTGCCAGCTCAGAGATGGGACAACCCTACGAGCAGTACTTC.

The chain couples TRBV7-9 to TRBJ2-2, with TRBD1 identical over 7 bases. CDR3 length equals 15 residues. J lost 6 bases, V lost 1 base, and 5 bases had no gene match. Looked up from germline, CDR1 is SEHNR and CDR2 is FQNEAQ (reference sequence). CDR3 nucleotides: TGTGCCAGCAGCTTAGAGACAGGGTCGGCCGGGGAGCTGTTTTTT. Translation gives CASSLETGSAGELFF.

This clone was seen a single time. V usage is TRBV5-6 and J usage is TRBJ2-5, with 8 positions matching TRBD2. V shed 4 bases, J shed 2 bases, and the junction held 7 bases outside the gene matches. CDR1 and CDR2 from the germline V gene are SGHDT and YYEEEE. The CDR3 is 15 amino acids. Here the CDR3 reads CASSPRGGVQETQYF. Here the CDR3 DNA reads TGTGCCAGCAGCCCCCGGGGGGGCGTGCAAGAGACCCAGTACTTC. Filled out from reference TRBV5-6 and TRBJ2-5, the complete variable domain reads DAGVTQSPTHLIKTRGQQVTLRCSPKSGHDTVSWYQQALGQGPQFIFQYYEEEERQRGNFPDRFSGHQFPNYSSELNVNALLLGDSALYLCASSPRGGVQETQYFGPGTRLLVL.

The chain is built from TRBV15 and TRBJ1-4; D uncertain. This CDR3 has 16 amino acids. The ends were cut back, 2 bases at V and 0 bases at J, with 10 bases in the middle. The germline gives CDR1 LNHNV, CDR2 YYDKDF (reference sequence). CDR3 amino acids: CATSRRDTATNEKLFF. Here the CDR3 DNA reads TGTGCCACCAGCAGAAGAGACACTGCAACTAATGAAAAACTGTTTTTT. The whole variable domain, remainder taken from reference TRBV15 and TRBJ1-4, is DAMVIQNPRYQVTQFGKPVTLSCSQTLNHNVMYWYQQKSSQAPKLLFHYYDKDFNNEADTPDNFQSRRPNTSFCFLDIRSPGLGDTAMYLCATSRRDTATNEKLFFGSGTQLSVL.

The rearrangement links TRBV30 to TRBJ1-1, with D maybe TRBD1 (6 bases). Per germline, CDR1 GTSNPN and CDR2 SVGIG (reference sequence). V was cut by 2 bases and J by 3 bases, with 16 bases left in between. This CDR3 comprises 15 residues. CDR3 bases: TGTGCCTGGAGTTCAGGGGCCGGTGGGTACACTGAAGCTTTCTTT. It translates to CAWSSGAGGYTEAFF.

This CDR3 reads CASSQAGPLNTEAFF. DNA for the CDR3: TGTGCCAGCAGCCAGGCAGGTCCCTTGAACACTGAAGCTTTCTTT. The chain has TRBV4-2 and TRBJ1-1, with D unresolved. There are 15 residues in the CDR3. From germline, CDR1 is LGHNA and CDR2 YNFKEQ. V shed 3 bases and J shed 0 bases, with 11 bases lying between them.